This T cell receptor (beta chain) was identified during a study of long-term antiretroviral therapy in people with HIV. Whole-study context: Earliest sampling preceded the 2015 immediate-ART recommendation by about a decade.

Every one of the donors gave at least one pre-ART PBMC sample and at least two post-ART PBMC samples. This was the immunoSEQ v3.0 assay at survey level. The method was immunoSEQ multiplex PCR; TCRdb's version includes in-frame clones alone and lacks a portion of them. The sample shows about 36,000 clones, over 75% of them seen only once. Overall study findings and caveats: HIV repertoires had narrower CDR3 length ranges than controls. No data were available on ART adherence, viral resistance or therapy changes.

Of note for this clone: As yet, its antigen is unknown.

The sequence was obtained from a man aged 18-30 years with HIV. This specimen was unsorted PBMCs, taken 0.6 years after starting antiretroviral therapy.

The CDR3: CASSLLPGFDEGAYTEAFF. The CDR3 region has the DNA TGTGCCAGCAGCTTATTGCCCGGGTTCGACGAGGGGGCCTACACTGAAGCTTTCTTT. The chain combines TRBV7-8 with TRBJ1-1; TRBD1 aligns across 7 bases. This CDR3 region has 19 residues. Per the germline V gene, CDR1 is SGHVS and CDR2 is FQNEAQ. The ends lost 2 bases at V and 3 bases at J; junction bases unmatched: 18.